This T cell receptor (beta chain) appears in the sequencing data of a study of identical twins. V lost 2 bases, J lost 4 bases, and 18 bases lay in between. Germline V gives CDR1 MDHEN, CDR2 SYDVKM. The CDR3 spans 17 residues. Each CDR3 protein gets one entry after TCRdb re-called the 5' RACE reads with MiXCR. Of hundreds of thousands of distinct CDR3 sequences in the sample, around 7.5% were seen once. This clonotype was counted at least ten times. The data were also submitted as part of a second study, on yellow fever vaccine responses in identical twins.

The chain employs TRBV28 and TRBJ1-5, with D possibly TRBD1 on 6 matching bases. Sequencing was performed on PBMCs. This clonotype was sampled from a woman between 18 and 30 years old in good health. Here the CDR3 reads CASSLRGFGSINQPQHF. Written as DNA, the CDR3 is TGTGCCAGCAGTTTAAGGGGGTTTGGAAGCATAAATCAGCCCCAGCATTTT.